The subject of this entry is one T cell receptor beta chain. Generated by immunoSEQ multiplex PCR, the TCRdb table keeps only in-frame clones and is missing some. This sample has approximately 190,000 clones, with around 80% found just once. The J segment lost 4 bases and the V segment lost 6 bases, leaving 4 bases of the junction unmatched. The CDR3 is 13 residues long. CDR1 and CDR2 (germline): SEHNR, FQNEAQ (reference sequence). This record comes from a study of blood T cell repertoires in COVID-19. V and J are TRBV7-9 and TRBJ1-2, with 8 positions matching TRBD1. The clonotype was recovered from a man under 40 with active or convalescent COVID-19. The sample comprised peripheral blood. The CDR3 loop is CASSPDRVYGYTF. As DNA, the CDR3 is TGTGCCAGCAGTCCGGACAGGGTCTATGGCTACACCTTC.